A selection of T cell receptor beta chains follows, all from one sample in a study of T cell repertoires in cytomegalovirus infection. A single record per CDR3 protein comes from TCRdb applying MiXCR to the reads. The repertoire includes about 310,000 distinct CDR3 sequences, about a sixth of them detected once, and about 11% sits in the top ten. The sample was PBMCs. These receptors all come from a human donor in good health (CMV status not recorded). Some clones in this sample may be carry-over from other donors' samples. Each CDR3 is given with its conserved first and last residue. Fields, in order: J gene, clone size, D gene, V gene, CDR3 DNA, CDR3 protein. The D gene is left open where the match is weak. Expanded clones are given a class, and other clones once, few, many or no size at all.

TRBJ1-4,many,.,TRBV29-1,TGCAGCGTTGTTAGCGGGACTAATGAAAAACTGTTTTTT,CSVVSGTNEKLFF
TRBJ1-1,.,.,TRBV7-9,TGTGCCAGCAGCCCACGACAGTTGAACACTGAAGCTTTCTTT,CASSPRQLNTEAFF
TRBJ1-2,few,.,TRBV5-4,TGTGCCAGCAGCTTGGACAGCCCCTATGGCTACACCTTC,CASSLDSPYGYTF
TRBJ2-7,few,.,TRBV7-2,TGTGCCAGCAGACTCAGCAAGGACACCTACGAGCAGTACTTC,CASRLSKDTYEQYF
TRBJ2-7,many,.,TRBV6-6,TGTGCCAGCAGCCCCGACTACGAGCAGTACTTC,CASSPDYEQYF
TRBJ2-3,.,TRBD2,TRBV4-2,TGTGCCAGCAGCCGACCCGGTGCGGGGGAGAACACAGATACGCAGTATTTT,CASSRPGAGENTDTQYF
TRBJ2-5,.,.,TRBV25-1,TGTGCCAGCAGTGAATCAGGGCGGAGAGAGACCCAGTACTTC,CASSESGRRETQYF
TRBJ2-2,many,.,TRBV4-1,TGCGCCAGCAGCCAAGATATACAGGGGAACACCGGGGAGCTGTTTTTT,CASSQDIQGNTGELFF
TRBJ2-3,.,.,TRBV7-6,TGTGCCAGCAGCCTCCTTGTAACAGATACGCAGTATTTT,CASSLLVTDTQYF
TRBJ1-4,.,TRBD1,TRBV7-9,TGTGCCAGCAGCTTAGGGCGGACAGGGGCCGAAAAACTGTTTTTT,CASSLGRTGAEKLFF
TRBJ2-7,.,TRBD1,TRBV5-4,TGTGCCAGCAGCTTGCCAGGGGGAGACGAGCAGTACTTC,CASSLPGGDEQYF
TRBJ1-3,.,.,TRBV6-6,TGTGCCAGCAGTTATTCTCTTCCGGTCGGTACTGGAAACACCATATATTTT,CASSYSLPVGTGNTIYF
TRBJ1-1,.,TRBD1,TRBV6-5,TGTGCCAGCCTGGACAGGGATACCACTGAAGCTTTCTTT,CASLDRDTTEAFF
TRBJ2-3,.,.,TRBV11-2,TGTGCCAGCAGCTTTCCCCCCCAGGGGCGGTGGGGCACAGATACGCAGTATTTT,CASSFPPQGRWGTDTQYF
TRBJ1-1,many,TRBD1,TRBV5-6,TGTGCCAGCAGCGCAGGGACAGTTCATGAAGCTTTCTTT,CASSAGTVHEAFF
TRBJ2-7,few,TRBD2,TRBV6-5,TGTGCCAGCAGTTATAGCGGGGGGAACTACGAGCAGTACTTC,CASSYSGGNYEQYF
TRBJ1-2,many,.,TRBV4-1,TGCGCCAGCAGCCAAGATAGGCGAAACCGATACCTCTATGGCTACACCTTC,CASSQDRRNRYLYGYTF
TRBJ1-2,few,.,TRBV6-5,TGTGCCAGCAGTTACTCGCTCGACTATGGCTACACCTTC,CASSYSLDYGYTF
TRBJ2-7,few,TRBD1,TRBV7-9,TGTGCCAGCAGCTCGATCGATCAGGGGGCGAGATACGAGCAGTACTTC,CASSSIDQGARYEQYF
TRBJ1-5,many,.,TRBV7-2,TGTGCCAGCAGCTTCGCGGGCGGCAATCAGCCCCAGCATTTT,CASSFAGGNQPQHF
TRBJ2-7,many,TRBD2,TRBV7-2,TGTGCCAGCAGCCCTAGGGCCAGCGGGGGGGCCTACGAGCAGTACTTC,CASSPRASGGAYEQYF
TRBJ1-2,many,.,TRBV4-1,TGCGCCAGCAGCCAAGATTTCGACCGCCTAGAGAACTATGGCTACACCTTC,CASSQDFDRLENYGYTF
TRBJ1-3,.,.,TRBV7-9,TGTGCCAGCACCCGAGACTCTGGAAACACCATATATTTT,CASTRDSGNTIYF
TRBJ2-1,few,TRBD2,TRBV7-3,TGTGCCAGCAGACTAGCGTCCTCCTCCTACAATGAGCAGTTCTTC,CASRLASSSYNEQFF